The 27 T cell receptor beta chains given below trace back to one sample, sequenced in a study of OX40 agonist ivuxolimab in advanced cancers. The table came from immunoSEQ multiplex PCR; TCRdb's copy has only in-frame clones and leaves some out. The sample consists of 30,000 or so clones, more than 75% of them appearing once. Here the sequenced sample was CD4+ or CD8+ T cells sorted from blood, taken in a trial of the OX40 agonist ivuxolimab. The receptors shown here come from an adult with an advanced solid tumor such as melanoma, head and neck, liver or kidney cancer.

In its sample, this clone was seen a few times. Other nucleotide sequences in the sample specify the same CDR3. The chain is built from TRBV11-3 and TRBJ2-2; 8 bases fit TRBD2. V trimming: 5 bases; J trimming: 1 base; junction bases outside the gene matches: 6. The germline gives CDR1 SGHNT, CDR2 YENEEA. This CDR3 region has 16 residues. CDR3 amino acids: CASSTRGGQNTGELFF. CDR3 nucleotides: TGTGCCAGCAGCACCCGGGGGGGTCAGAACACCGGGGAGCTGTTTTTT.

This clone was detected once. CDR3 residues: CATLTEADTEAFF. The DNA of the CDR3 is TGTGCCACCCTGACAGAAGCTGACACTGAAGCTTTCTTT. V and J are TRBV19 and TRBJ1-1; weak D call: TRBD1 (5 bases). The CDR3 contains 13 residues. V was pared by 10 bases and J by 3 bases, with 15 bases between. Per the germline V gene, CDR1 is LNHDA and CDR2 is SQIVND (reference sequence).

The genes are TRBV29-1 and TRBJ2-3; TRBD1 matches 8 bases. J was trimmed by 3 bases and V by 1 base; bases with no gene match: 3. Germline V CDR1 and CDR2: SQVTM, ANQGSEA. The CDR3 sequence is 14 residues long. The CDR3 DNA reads TGCAGCGTTGAAGCAGGGGGCGAAACAGATACGCAGTATTTT. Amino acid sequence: CSVEAGGETDTQYF.

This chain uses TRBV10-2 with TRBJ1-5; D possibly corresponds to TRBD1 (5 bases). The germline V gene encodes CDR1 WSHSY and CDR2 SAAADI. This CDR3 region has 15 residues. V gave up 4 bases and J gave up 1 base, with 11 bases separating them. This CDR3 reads CASSGVGDSNQPQHF. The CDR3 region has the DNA TGCGCCAGCAGTGGAGTAGGGGACAGCAATCAGCCCCAGCATTTT.

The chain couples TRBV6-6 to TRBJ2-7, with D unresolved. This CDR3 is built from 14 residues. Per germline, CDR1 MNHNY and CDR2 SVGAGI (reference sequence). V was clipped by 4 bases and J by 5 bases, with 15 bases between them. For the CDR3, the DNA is TGTGCCAGCAGTTCGGGCGAGGCTGTGAACGAGCAGTACTTC. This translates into CASSSGEAVNEQYF.

The CDR3 DNA reads TGTGCCAGCAGCTTGGGGACAGGGGGCTACACCTTC. Protein product: CASSLGTGGYTF. This sequence joins TRBV11-2 and TRBJ1-2; 9 bases are a match to TRBD1. The CDR3 totals 12 residues. Germline V gene sequence: CDR1 SGHAT, CDR2 FQNNGV. The junction had 1 base not matched to a gene; V was cut back by 3 bases and J by 8 bases.

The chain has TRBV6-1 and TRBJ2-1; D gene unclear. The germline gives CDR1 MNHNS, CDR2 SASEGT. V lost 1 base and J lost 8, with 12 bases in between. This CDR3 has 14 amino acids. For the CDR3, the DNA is TGTGCCAGCAGTGAAGACGTGCCCGGACATGAGCAGTTCTTC. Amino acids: CASSEDVPGHEQFF.

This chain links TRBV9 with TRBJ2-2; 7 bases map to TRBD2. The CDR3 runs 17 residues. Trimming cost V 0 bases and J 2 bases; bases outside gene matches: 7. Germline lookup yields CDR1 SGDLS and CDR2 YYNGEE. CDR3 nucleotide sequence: TGTGCCAGCAGCGTAGTTACAAGCGGGGTCAACACCGGGGAGCTGTTTTTT. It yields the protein CASSVVTSGVNTGELFF.

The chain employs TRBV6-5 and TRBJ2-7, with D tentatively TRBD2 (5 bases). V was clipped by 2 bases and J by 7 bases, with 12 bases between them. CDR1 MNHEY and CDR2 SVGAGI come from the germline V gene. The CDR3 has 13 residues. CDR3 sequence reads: CASSYDGAGEQYF. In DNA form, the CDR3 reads TGTGCCAGCAGTTACGACGGCGCGGGTGAGCAGTACTTC.

DNA of the CDR3: TGTGCCAGCTCACGGGACTCCCAAAGGGAGCAGTACTTC. As protein: CASSRDSQREQYF. The rearrangement joins TRBV18 to TRBJ2-7; possible D gene TRBD2, 6 bases. Per the germline V gene, CDR1 is KGHSH and CDR2 is LQKENI. CDR3 length: 13 residues. Trimming shortened V by 4 bases and J by 7 bases, and 14 bases separated the two germline ends.

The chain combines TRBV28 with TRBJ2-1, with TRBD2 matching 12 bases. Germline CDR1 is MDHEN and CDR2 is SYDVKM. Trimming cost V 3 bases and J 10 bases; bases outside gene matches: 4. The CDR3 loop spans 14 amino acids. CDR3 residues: CASSFGLAGGEQFF. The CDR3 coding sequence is TGTGCCAGCAGTTTCGGGCTAGCGGGGGGGGAGCAGTTCTTC. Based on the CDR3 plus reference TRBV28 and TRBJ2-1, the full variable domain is DVKVTQSSRYLVKRTGEKVFLECVQDMDHENMFWYRQDPGLGLRLIYFSYDVKMKEKGDIPEGYSVSREKKERFSLILESASTNQTSMYLCASSFGLAGGEQFFGPGTRLTVL.

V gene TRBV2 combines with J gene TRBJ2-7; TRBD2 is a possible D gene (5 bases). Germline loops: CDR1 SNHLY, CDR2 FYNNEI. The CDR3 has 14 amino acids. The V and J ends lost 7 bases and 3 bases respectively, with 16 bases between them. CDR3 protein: CASKSSPRGYEQYF. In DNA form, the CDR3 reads TGTGCCAGCAAGAGCTCTCCACGGGGCTACGAGCAGTACTTC.

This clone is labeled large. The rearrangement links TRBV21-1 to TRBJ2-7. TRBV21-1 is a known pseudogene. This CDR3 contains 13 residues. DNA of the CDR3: TGTGCCAGCAGCAAAAGATGGGTTTACGAGCAGTACTTC. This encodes CASSKRWVYEQYF.

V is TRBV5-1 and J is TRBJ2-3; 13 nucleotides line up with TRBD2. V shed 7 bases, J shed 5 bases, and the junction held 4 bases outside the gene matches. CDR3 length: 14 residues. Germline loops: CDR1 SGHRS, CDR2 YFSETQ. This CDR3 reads CASGLAGDGDTQYF. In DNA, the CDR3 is TGCGCCAGCGGACTAGCGGGAGACGGAGATACGCAGTATTTT.

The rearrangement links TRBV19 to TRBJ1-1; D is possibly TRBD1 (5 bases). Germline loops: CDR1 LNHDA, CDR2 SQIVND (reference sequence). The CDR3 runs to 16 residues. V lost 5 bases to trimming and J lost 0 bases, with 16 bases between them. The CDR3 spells CASSPPPKGLNTEAFF. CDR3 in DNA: TGTGCCAGTAGTCCACCCCCCAAGGGGTTGAACACTGAAGCTTTCTTT.

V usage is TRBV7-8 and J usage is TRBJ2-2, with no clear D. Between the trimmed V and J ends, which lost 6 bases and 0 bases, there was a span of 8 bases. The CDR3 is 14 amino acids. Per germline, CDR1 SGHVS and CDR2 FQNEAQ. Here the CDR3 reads CASSGHTNTGELFF. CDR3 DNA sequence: TGTGCCAGCAGTGGGCACACGAACACCGGGGAGCTGTTTTTT.

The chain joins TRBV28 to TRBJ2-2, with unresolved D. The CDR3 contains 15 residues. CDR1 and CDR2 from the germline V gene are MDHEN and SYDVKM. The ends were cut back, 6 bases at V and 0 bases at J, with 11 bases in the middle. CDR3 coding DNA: TGTGCCAGCAGAAACCGGCAGGCGAACACCGGGGAGCTGTTTTTT. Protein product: CASRNRQANTGELFF.

CDR3 nucleotides: TGTGCCAGCAGCCCTCTCACGAACACCGGGGAGCTGTTTTTT. Translation: CASSPLTNTGELFF. The chain has TRBV7-6 and TRBJ2-2; no clear D gene. The CDR3 spans 14 residues. Trimming took off 5 bases at V and 0 bases at J, with 7 bases between the two ends. Germline V gene data show CDR1 as SGHVS and CDR2 as FNYEAQ.

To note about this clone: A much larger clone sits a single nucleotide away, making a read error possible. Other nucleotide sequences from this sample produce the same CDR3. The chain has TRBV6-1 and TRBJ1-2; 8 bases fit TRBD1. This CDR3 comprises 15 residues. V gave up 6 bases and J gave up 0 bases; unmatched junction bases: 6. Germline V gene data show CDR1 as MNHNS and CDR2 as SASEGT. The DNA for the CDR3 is TGTGCCAGCAGGGTTGGACAGGGTCCTAACTATGGCTACACCTTC. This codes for CASRVGQGPNYGYTF.

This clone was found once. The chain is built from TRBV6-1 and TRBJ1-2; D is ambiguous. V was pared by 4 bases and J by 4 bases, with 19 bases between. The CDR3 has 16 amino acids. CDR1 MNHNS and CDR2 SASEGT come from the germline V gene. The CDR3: CASSAELECRTYGYTF. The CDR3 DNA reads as TGTGCCAGCAGTGCTGAACTGGAATGTAGAACCTATGGCTACACCTTC.

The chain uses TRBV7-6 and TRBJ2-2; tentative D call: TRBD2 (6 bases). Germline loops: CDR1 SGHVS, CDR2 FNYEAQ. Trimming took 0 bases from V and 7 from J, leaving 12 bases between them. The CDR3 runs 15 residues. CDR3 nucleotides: TGTGCCAGCAGCTTAGCGGGAGGAATGGGCGGGGAGCTGTTTTTT. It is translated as CASSLAGGMGGELFF.

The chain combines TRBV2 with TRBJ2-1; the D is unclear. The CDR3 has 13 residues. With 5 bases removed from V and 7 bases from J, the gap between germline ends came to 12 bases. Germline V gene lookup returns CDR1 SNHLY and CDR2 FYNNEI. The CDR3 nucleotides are TGTGCCAGCAGTCCAGAGCGTTGGAATGAGCAGTTCTTC. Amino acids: CASSPERWNEQFF.

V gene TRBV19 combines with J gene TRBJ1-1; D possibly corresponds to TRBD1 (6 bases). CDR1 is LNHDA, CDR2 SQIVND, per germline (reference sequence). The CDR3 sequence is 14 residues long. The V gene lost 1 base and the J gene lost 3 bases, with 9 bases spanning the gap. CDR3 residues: CASSIGDTYTEAFF. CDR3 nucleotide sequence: TGTGCCAGTAGTATAGGGGACACTTACACTGAAGCTTTCTTT.

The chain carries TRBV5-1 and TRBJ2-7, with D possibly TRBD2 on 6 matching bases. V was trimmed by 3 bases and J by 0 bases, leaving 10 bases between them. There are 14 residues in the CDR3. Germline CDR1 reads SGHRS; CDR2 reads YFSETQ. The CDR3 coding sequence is TGCGCCAGCAGCTCGGGAGACTCCTCCTACGAGCAGTACTTC. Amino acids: CASSSGDSSYEQYF. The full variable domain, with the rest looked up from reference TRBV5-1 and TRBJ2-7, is KAGVTQTPRYLIKTRGQQVTLSCSPISGHRSVSWYQQTPGQGLQFLFEYFSETQRNKGNFPGRFSGRQFSNSRSEMNVSTLELGDSALYLCASSSGDSSYEQYFGPGTRLTVT.

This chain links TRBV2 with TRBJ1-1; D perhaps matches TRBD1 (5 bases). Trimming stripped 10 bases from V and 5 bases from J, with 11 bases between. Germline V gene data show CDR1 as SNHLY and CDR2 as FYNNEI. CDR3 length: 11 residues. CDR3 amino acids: CATLTATEAFF. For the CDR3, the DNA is TGTGCCACTCTGACAGCAACTGAAGCTTTCTTT.

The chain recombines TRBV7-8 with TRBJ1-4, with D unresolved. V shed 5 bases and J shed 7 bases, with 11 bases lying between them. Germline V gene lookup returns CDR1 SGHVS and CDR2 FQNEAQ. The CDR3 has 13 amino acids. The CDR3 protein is CASSAEDREKLFF. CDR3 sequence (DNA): TGTGCCAGCAGCGCAGAGGACCGTGAAAAACTGTTTTTT.

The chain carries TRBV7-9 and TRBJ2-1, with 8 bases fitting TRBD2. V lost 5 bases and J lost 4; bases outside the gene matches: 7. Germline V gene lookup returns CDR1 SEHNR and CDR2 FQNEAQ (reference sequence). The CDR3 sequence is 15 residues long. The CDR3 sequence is CASSNRLAIYNEQFF. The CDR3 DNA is TGTGCCAGCAGCAATCGACTAGCGATATACAATGAGCAGTTCTTC.